The 15 T cell receptor beta chains reported below all come from one sample, sequenced in a study of shared clonotypes between healthy human individuals. TCRdb's table, derived via immunoSEQ multiplex PCR, lists solely in-frame clones and lacks some. This sample has more than 400,000 clones, with almost 80% found just once. Specimen: PBMCs. Receptor source: a woman in her forties in good health. Some clones in this sample may be carry-over from other donors' samples.

The V gene is TRBV19, the J gene TRBJ1-1; 8 bases fit TRBD1. CDR1 and CDR2 (germline): LNHDA, SQIVND (reference sequence). CDR3 length: 14 amino acids. V trimming: 7 bases; J trimming: 6 bases; junction bases outside the gene matches: 10. CDR3 in amino acids: CASNPTGAVAEAFF. The CDR3 coding sequence is TGTGCCAGTAACCCGACAGGGGCAGTGGCTGAAGCTTTCTTT.

The chain links TRBV6-1 to TRBJ2-7, with 11 positions matching TRBD2. Unmatched junction bases numbered 7, after V lost 4 bases and J lost 5 bases. The CDR3 sequence is 15 residues long. CDR1 MNHNS and CDR2 SASEGT come from the germline V gene. CDR3 coding DNA: TGTGCCAGCAGTGTACTAGCGGGAGCTGGCCACGAGCAGTACTTC. Its translation: CASSVLAGAGHEQYF.

Only one count was recorded for this clone. V gene TRBV21-1 combines with J gene TRBJ2-7; the D segment call TRBD1 is taken from the table without a DNA check. TRBV21-1 is annotated as a pseudogene. CDR3 size: 16 residues. CDR3 region: CASSTPGGDRGTRQYF. CDR3 nucleotide sequence: TGTGCCAGCAGCACCCCCGGAGGGGACAGGGGGACGAGGCAGTACTTC.

This clone was seen only once. The gene calls are TRBV7-9 and TRBJ2-1; D is possibly TRBD1 (5 bases). CDR1 is SEHNR, CDR2 FQNEAQ, per germline (reference sequence). The CDR3 consists of 12 residues. Trimming cost V 3 bases and J 7 bases, with 7 bases left between them. The CDR3, as DNA: TGTGCCAGCAGCTTGGACAAGAATGAGCAGTTCTTC. Its protein product is CASSLDKNEQFF.

V is TRBV5-8 and J is TRBJ2-5, with D tentatively TRBD2 (5 bases). CDR1 is SGHTS, CDR2 YDEGEE, per germline. The CDR3 has 13 amino acids. Trimming removed 1 base from V and 4 bases from J, with 8 bases in between. CDR3 DNA sequence: TGTGCCAGCAGCTTGCGGGGAGTAGAGACCCAGTACTTC. The encoded protein is CASSLRGVETQYF.

This clone turned up a few times. This rearrangement joins TRBV5-1 to TRBJ2-3; 8 bases match TRBD2. The CDR3 covers 16 residues. Germline V CDR1 and CDR2: SGHRS, YFSETQ. V lost 1 base, J lost 0 bases, and 4 bases stayed unmatched. CDR3 sequence reads: CASSLREGSSTDTQYF. CDR3 nucleotides: TGCGCCAGCAGCTTGCGGGAGGGCTCTAGCACAGATACGCAGTATTTT. The whole variable domain, filled in from reference TRBV5-1 and TRBJ2-3, reads KAGVTQTPRYLIKTRGQQVTLSCSPISGHRSVSWYQQTPGQGLQFLFEYFSETQRNKGNFPGRFSGRQFSNSRSEMNVSTLELGDSALYLCASSLREGSSTDTQYFGPGTRLTVL.

This clone occurred once. The chain combines TRBV11-2 with TRBJ2-7; the D is unclear. The germline V gene has CDR1 SGHAT and CDR2 FQNNGV. The ends were cut back, 0 bases at V and 4 bases at J, with 4 bases in the middle. The CDR3 totals 12 residues. CDR3 nucleotides: TGTGCCAGCAGCTTAGACACTTACGAGCAGTACTTC. It specifies CASSLDTYEQYF.

This sequence joins TRBV21-1 and TRBJ2-7; TRBD2 is taken as the D call from the table, unchecked against the DNA. TRBV21-1 is noted as a pseudogene. CDR3 length: 17 residues. The CDR3 bases are TGTGCCAGCAGCACCCGGGGACTAGCGGGAGGGCCGGGTGAGCAGTACTTC. Translating gives CASSTRGLAGGPGEQYF.

This clone has just a few counts. This rearrangement joins TRBV9 to TRBJ1-5, with unresolved D. The germline V gene has CDR1 SGDLS and CDR2 YYNGEE. With 3 bases removed from V and 8 bases from J, the gap between germline ends came to 12 bases. The CDR3 totals 13 residues. The CDR3 bases are TGTGCCAGCAGCGCCAGGAATAATGAGCCCCAGCATTTT. It codes for CASSARNNEPQHF.

The chain carries TRBV18 and TRBJ2-3; no clear D. The CDR3 has 15 residues. The germline V gene encodes CDR1 KGHSH and CDR2 LQKENI. Between the trimmed V and J ends, which lost 6 bases and 1 base, there was a span of 14 bases. Here the CDR3 reads CASSEQPSRTDTQYF. For the CDR3, the DNA is TGTGCCAGCTCGGAACAACCCTCCCGCACAGATACGCAGTATTTT.

There are a few counts of this clone. The chain uses TRBV30 and TRBJ1-3; D unresolved. Trimming removed 0 bases from V and 7 bases from J, with 16 bases in between. The CDR3 is 15 amino acids. CDR1 GTSNPN and CDR2 SVGIG come from the germline V gene (reference sequence). CDR3 residues: CAWSVPRLSGNTIYF. The CDR3 DNA reads TGTGCCTGGAGTGTACCCCGGTTATCGGGGAACACCATATATTTT.

A single count supports this clone. The chain carries TRBV5-1 and TRBJ2-2; 7 nucleotides align to TRBD1. J gave up 1 base and V 4 bases, and 7 bases lay outside the gene matches. In germline, CDR1 is SGHRS, CDR2 YFSETQ. This CDR3 has 16 amino acids. The DNA of the CDR3 is TGCGCCAGCAGCGCGGCCGGGGACAGGAACACCGGGGAGCTGTTTTTT. Translating it yields CASSAAGDRNTGELFF.

As concerns this clone: At one boundary the junction diverges from the germline segment, which might be a read error. This chain joins TRBV7-9 and TRBJ2-3; no clear D gene. Germline V gene sequence: CDR1 SEHNR, CDR2 FQNEAQ (reference sequence). The CDR3 has 14 amino acids. Here the CDR3 DNA reads TGTGCCAGCAGCTTCGAAAGACTGGCAGATACGCGGTATTTT. Encoded protein: CASSFERLADTRYF.

As to this clone: In the same sample, other DNA sequences code for this CDR3. The chain combines TRBV18 with TRBJ2-5; TRBD2 aligns across 7 bases. Germline V lookup: CDR1 KGHSH, CDR2 LQKENI. Germline trimming cut 2 bases from V and 0 bases from J; bases unmatched to any gene: 9. The CDR3 extends over 17 amino acids. CDR3 loop: CASSPEGEGSHQETQYF. CDR3 nucleotides: TGTGCCAGCTCACCAGAAGGGGAGGGATCCCACCAAGAGACCCAGTACTTC.

CDR3 sequence reads: CASSNPQGIIFLRGKPLSSQPQHF. The CDR3 coding sequence is TGTGCCAGCAGCAATCCGCAGGGTATAATCTTTCTTCGTGGTAAACCCTTGAGTTCTCAGCCCCAGCATTTT. The chain joins TRBV21-1 to TRBJ1-5; the table calls TRBD1, which could not be checked here. TRBV21-1 is a pseudogene locus. The CDR3 contains 24 residues.